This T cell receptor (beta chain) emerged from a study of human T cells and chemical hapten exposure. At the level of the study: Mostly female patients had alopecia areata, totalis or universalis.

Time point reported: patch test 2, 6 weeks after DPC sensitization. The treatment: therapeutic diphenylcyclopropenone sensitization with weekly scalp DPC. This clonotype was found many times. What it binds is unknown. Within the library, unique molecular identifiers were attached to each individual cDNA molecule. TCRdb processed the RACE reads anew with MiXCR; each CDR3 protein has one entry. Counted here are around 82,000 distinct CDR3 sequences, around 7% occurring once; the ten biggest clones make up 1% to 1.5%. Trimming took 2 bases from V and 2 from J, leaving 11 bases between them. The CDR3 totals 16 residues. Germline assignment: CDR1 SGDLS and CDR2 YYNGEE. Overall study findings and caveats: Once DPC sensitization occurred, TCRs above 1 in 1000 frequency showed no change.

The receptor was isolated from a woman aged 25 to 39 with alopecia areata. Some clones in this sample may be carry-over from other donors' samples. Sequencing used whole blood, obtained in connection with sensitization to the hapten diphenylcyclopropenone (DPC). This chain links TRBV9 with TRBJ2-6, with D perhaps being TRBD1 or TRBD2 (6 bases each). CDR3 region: CASSVLGGAGANVLTF. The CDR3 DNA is TGTGCCAGCAGCGTTTTGGGGGGCGCTGGGGCCAACGTCCTGACTTTC.